Listed below are T cell receptor beta chains from one sample, sequenced in a study of T cell changes during pregnancy in multiple sclerosis. The repertoire was sequenced with immunoSEQ multiplex PCR; TCRdb's copy has only in-frame clones and lacks some. The sample yields about 100,000 clones, 92% seen once. The sample consisted of peripheral blood, taken after pregnancy. The receptors shown here come from a female donor with multiple sclerosis, enrolled in a pregnancy study. The CDR3 runs from the conserved cysteine through the conserved F or W. D genes are given only for firm matches. Clone size is not always given. Where it is, it says once, few, many or a class for expanded clones.

V	D	size	J	DNA	CDR3
TRBV2	TRBD1	few	TRBJ1-6	TGTGCCAGCACCCCGGGACAGGGAGTTTCACCCCTCCACTTT	CASTPGQGVSPLHF
TRBV28	NA	NA	TRBJ2-7	TGTGCCAGCAGTTTCGCGGGGGCTACCTACGAGCAGTACTTC	CASSFAGATYEQYF
TRBV10-3	NA	few	TRBJ1-4	TGTGCCATCGGGGGGGGTAGTGAAAAACTGTTTTTT	CAIGGGSEKLFF
TRBV19	NA	NA	TRBJ2-5	TGTGCCAGTAGAAATGGGACTACCCAGTACTTC	CASRNGTTQYF
TRBV6-6	NA	NA	TRBJ1-4	TGTGCCAGCATTACAGGATCAGGGTTAGGGGAAAAACTGTTTTTT	CASITGSGLGEKLFF
TRBV15	NA	NA	TRBJ2-1	TGTGCCACCGGACTGGGGTACAATGAGCAGTTCTTC	CATGLGYNEQFF
TRBV15	TRBD2	NA	TRBJ2-7	TGTGCCACCAGCAGAGAGGGGGGGGGCTCCTACGAGCAGTACTTC	CATSREGGGSYEQYF
TRBV5-1	TRBD1	NA	TRBJ1-5	TGCGCCAGCAGCCGAGAACAGGGGGCGCAGCCCCAGCATTTT	CASSREQGAQPQHF
TRBV19	NA	NA	TRBJ2-5	TGTGCCAGTAGTGGGGGGATAGGAGAGACCCAGTACTTC	CASSGGIGETQYF
TRBV9	TRBD1	NA	TRBJ2-1	TGTGCCAGCAGCGGGGGGACAGGGGTGCACAATGAGCAGTTCTTC	CASSGGTGVHNEQFF
TRBV5-1	NA	NA	TRBJ1-1	TGCGCCAGCAGCTTGGATTTAGCGGCGAACACTGAAGCTTTCTTT	CASSLDLAANTEAFF
TRBV5-4	TRBD1	NA	TRBJ2-7	TGTGCCAGCAGCTTGGCCGGGACAGGGGGCCGGTACGAGCAGTACTTC	CASSLAGTGGRYEQYF
TRBV19	NA	NA	TRBJ2-6	TGTGCCAGTAGTATATGGCAGGGAGGTCCTGGGGCCAACGTCCTGACTTTC	CASSIWQGGPGANVLTF
TRBV6-5	NA	NA	TRBJ2-7	TGTGCCAGCAGTTTGGGGGGGGGCTCCAACTACGAGCAGTACTTC	CASSLGGGSNYEQYF
TRBV7-2	TRBD2	NA	TRBJ2-2	TGTGCCAGCAGCTCTAGCGGGAGGGCAAACACCGGGGAGCTGTTTTTT	CASSSSGRANTGELFF
TRBV7-9	TRBD1	NA	TRBJ2-3	TGTGCCAGCAGCTCGAGGGGGCTAGGAGCAGATACGCAGTATTTT	CASSSRGLGADTQYF